The 18 T cell receptor beta chains presented below share a single source sample, sequenced in a study of CD8 T cells in Susac syndrome. RNA amounts of about 0.5 to 1 ug underwent reverse transcription with random hexamers. From the immunoSEQ multiplex PCR reads, TCRdb called clonotypes with MiXCR, one entry per CDR3 protein. Among 150,000 to 200,000 distinct CDR3 sequences listed, around 96% were seen once. The material sequenced was CD4+ T cells from PBMCs. The origin of the receptors is a human donor with multiple sclerosis.

V gene TRBV29-1 combines with J gene TRBJ2-2, with a weak D call TRBD1 (6 bases). The V gene lost 7 bases and the J gene lost 7 bases, with 19 bases spanning the gap. This CDR3 spans 14 amino acids. Germline CDR1 and CDR2: SQVTM and ANQGSEA. The CDR3 protein is CSARRGGNDGELFF. CDR3 in DNA: TGCAGCGCCCGAAGAGGGGGTAATGACGGGGAGCTGTTTTTT.

J is TRBJ2-1 and V is TRBV9; 10 bases align to TRBD2. Germline trimming cut 4 bases from V and 4 bases from J; bases unmatched to any gene: 8. CDR1 is SGDLS and CDR2 is YYNGEE in the germline V gene. The CDR3 consists of 16 residues. CDR3 in amino acids: CASSSLAGGWYNEQFF. The DNA for the CDR3 is TGTGCCAGCAGCTCTTTAGCGGGAGGTTGGTACAATGAGCAGTTCTTC.

Comments on this clonotype: A read error may produce the germline difference seen at one junction end. The CDR3 reads CSAKLRDALAF. DNA of the CDR3: TGCAGTGCCAAGCTCCGGGACGCCCTGGCGTTT. The rearrangement uses TRBV20-1 and TRBJ1-1, with a possible D match to TRBD1 (5 bases). This CDR3 is built from 11 residues. Germline V gene data show CDR1 as DFQATT and CDR2 as SNEGSKA (reference sequence).

The chain couples TRBV9 to TRBJ2-1, with 11 nucleotides matching TRBD2. Germline assignment: CDR1 SGDLS and CDR2 YYNGEE. The CDR3 has 15 amino acids. The ends lost 4 bases at V and 4 bases at J; junction bases unmatched: 4. The CDR3 sequence: CASSYRTSGYNEQFF. In DNA, the CDR3 is TGTGCCAGCAGCTACCGGACTAGCGGGTACAATGAGCAGTTCTTC.

This chain connects TRBV6-1 to TRBJ1-2; D is perhaps TRBD1 (5 bases). In germline, CDR1 is MNHNS, CDR2 SASEGT. This CDR3 region has 15 residues. Between the trimmed V and J ends, which lost 1 base and 2 bases, there was a span of 11 bases. CDR3 amino acids: CASSEEGRRNYGYTF. CDR3 nucleotides: TGTGCCAGCAGTGAAGAGGGGAGGCGGAACTATGGCTACACCTTC.

This sequence joins TRBV27 and TRBJ2-1, with TRBD1 matching 7 bases. The CDR3 totals 15 residues. The junction had 9 bases not matched to a gene; V was cut back by 6 bases and J by 4 bases. Germline CDR1 reads MNHEY; CDR2 reads SMNVEV (reference sequence). The CDR3 coding sequence is TGTGCCAGCAGCCCCAACAGGGGTCGATACAATGAGCAGTTCTTC. Its protein product is CASSPNRGRYNEQFF.

DNA of the CDR3: TGTGCCAGCAGTGCCCATCCGGGATATGAGCAGTTCTTC. Its protein product is CASSAHPGYEQFF. The chain uses TRBV6-4 and TRBJ2-1, with D possibly being TRBD2 (5 bases). Germline CDR1 MRHNA, CDR2 SNTAGT. V was shortened by 4 bases and J by 8 bases, with 12 bases between the two germline ends. The CDR3 is made up of 13 amino acids.

This clonotype has just one count. The J gene is TRBJ2-1, the V gene TRBV24-1; D uncertain. The CDR3 is made up of 12 amino acids. Trimming took off 9 bases at V and 7 bases at J, with 12 bases between the two ends. CDR1 is KGHDR and CDR2 is SFDVKD in the germline V gene. CDR3 DNA: TGTGCCACCTCGGGCGCGCGGAATGAGCAGTTCTTC. Residues: CATSGARNEQFF.

The gene calls are TRBV3-1 and TRBJ2-7; D assignment may be TRBD1 or TRBD2 (5 bases each). The CDR3 consists of 14 residues. CDR1 and CDR2 (germline): LGHDT, YNNKEL (reference sequence). Trimming took 3 bases from V and 1 from J, leaving 10 bases between them. In DNA, the CDR3 is TGTGCCAGCAGCCATGGGACGGCTTCCTACGAGCAGTACTTC. Its protein product is CASSHGTASYEQYF.

The chain is built from TRBV5-1 and TRBJ2-7; D might be TRBD1 (5 bases). Trimming removed 8 bases at V and 3 bases at J, with 15 bases between. The CDR3 is 13 residues long. Looked up from germline, CDR1 is SGHRS and CDR2 is YFSETQ. The CDR3 loop reads CASRTREDYEQYF. The CDR3 DNA reads as TGCGCCAGTAGGACACGAGAGGACTACGAGCAGTACTTC.

The table lists this clonotype with a count of one. This rearrangement joins TRBV7-6 to TRBJ1-6; D gene uncertain. From germline, CDR1 is SGHVS and CDR2 FNYEAQ. The V gene lost 0 bases and the J gene lost 4 bases, with 4 bases spanning the gap. The CDR3 is 14 amino acids. The CDR3 nucleotides are TGTGCCAGCAGCTTAGCGCAGTATAATTCACCCCTCCACTTT. It yields the protein CASSLAQYNSPLHF.

The rearrangement uses TRBV18 and TRBJ2-3; 7 bases fit TRBD1. V lost 1 base and J lost 3; bases outside the gene matches: 4. Germline lookup yields CDR1 KGHSH and CDR2 LQKENI. This CDR3 region has 15 residues. The CDR3 reads CASSPRTGQTDTQYF. The CDR3 DNA reads TGTGCCAGCTCACCACGGACGGGACAGACAGATACGCAGTATTTT. The complete variable domain, with remaining parts taken from reference TRBV18 and TRBJ2-3, reads NAGVMQNPRHLVRRRGQEARLRCSPMKGHSHVYWYRQLPEEGLKFMVYLQKENIIDESGMPKERFSAEFPKEGPSILRIQQVVRGDSAAYFCASSPRTGQTDTQYFGPGTRLTVL.

V usage is TRBV29-1 and J usage is TRBJ1-1; no clear D gene. CDR1 and CDR2 from the germline V gene are SQVTM and ANQGSEA. This CDR3 is built from 13 residues. The V gene lost 4 bases and the J gene lost 0 bases, with 9 bases spanning the gap. CDR3 nucleotide sequence: TGCAGCGTTGCCGCCCGACTGAACACTGAAGCTTTCTTT. This translates into CSVAARLNTEAFF. The variable domain in full, completed from reference TRBV29-1 and TRBJ1-1, reads SAVISQKPSRDICQRGTSLTIQCQVDSQVTMMFWYRQQPGQSLTLIATANQGSEATYESGFVIDKFPISRPNLTFSTLTVSNMSPEDSSIYLCSVAARLNTEAFFGQGTRLTVV.

This clonotype was seen just once. The rearrangement joins TRBV4-1 to TRBJ2-3; the match to TRBD2 covers 12 bases. Germline loops: CDR1 MGHRA, CDR2 YSYEKL. The CDR3 is made up of 21 amino acids. The V and J ends lost 4 bases and 0 bases, in that order; junction bases with no gene match: 17. In DNA form, the CDR3 reads TGCGCCAGCAGCCGCGAACCCGCCCTAGCGGGAGGGCCCGGTAGCACAGATACGCAGTATTTT. Amino acids: CASSREPALAGGPGSTDTQYF.

This clonotype came up once. This chain joins TRBV30 and TRBJ1-1; a possible D gene is TRBD1 (5 bases). This CDR3 is 12 amino acids long. In germline, CDR1 is GTSNPN, CDR2 SVGIG (reference sequence). The V and J ends lost 3 bases and 6 bases respectively, with 11 bases between them. The chain's CDR3 is CAWRDTGSEAFF. CDR3 nucleotide sequence: TGTGCCTGGAGGGACACCGGCTCTGAAGCTTTCTTT.

Only one count was recorded for this clonotype. The rearrangement links TRBV5-1 to TRBJ1-6, with TRBD1 matching over 7 bases. V lost 0 bases and J lost 10; bases outside the gene matches: 4. The germline V gene encodes CDR1 SGHRS and CDR2 YFSETQ. The CDR3 consists of 14 residues. The CDR3 nucleotides are TGCGCCAGCAGCTTGGCCGGGACAGCCTCACCCCTCCACTTT. Its translation is CASSLAGTASPLHF. The entire variable domain, with the rest obtained from reference TRBV5-1 and TRBJ1-6, is as follows: KAGVTQTPRYLIKTRGQQVTLSCSPISGHRSVSWYQQTPGQGLQFLFEYFSETQRNKGNFPGRFSGRQFSNSRSEMNVSTLELGDSALYLCASSLAGTASPLHFGNGTRLTVT.

This chain links TRBV12-5 with TRBJ2-1, with a possible D match to TRBD1 (6 bases). Germline lookup yields CDR1 LGHNT and CDR2 FRNRAP. Trimming removed 0 bases at V and 14 bases at J, with 14 bases between. This CDR3 is 13 amino acids long. The CDR3 loop reads CASGLVQRDIKFF. The DNA for the CDR3 is TGTGCTAGTGGTTTGGTACAACGGGACATCAAGTTCTTC. The complete variable domain, with remaining parts taken from reference TRBV12-5 and TRBJ2-1, reads DARVTQTPRHKVTEMGQEVTMRCQPILGHNTVFWYRQTMMQGLELLAYFRNRAPLDDSGMPKDRFSAEMPDATLATLKIQPSEPRDSAVYFCASGLVQRDIKFFGPGTRLTVL.

The chain joins TRBV29-1 to TRBJ2-2, with D perhaps matching TRBD1 or TRBD2 (5 bases each). CDR1 SQVTM and CDR2 ANQGSEA come from the germline V gene. The CDR3 contains 15 residues. Trimming pared 6 bases from V and 7 bases from J, leaving 21 bases between. As DNA, the CDR3 is TGCAGCGTCCTCCGGGACCGAGCATCTGGCGGGGAGCTGTTTTTT. Translating it yields CSVLRDRASGGELFF.